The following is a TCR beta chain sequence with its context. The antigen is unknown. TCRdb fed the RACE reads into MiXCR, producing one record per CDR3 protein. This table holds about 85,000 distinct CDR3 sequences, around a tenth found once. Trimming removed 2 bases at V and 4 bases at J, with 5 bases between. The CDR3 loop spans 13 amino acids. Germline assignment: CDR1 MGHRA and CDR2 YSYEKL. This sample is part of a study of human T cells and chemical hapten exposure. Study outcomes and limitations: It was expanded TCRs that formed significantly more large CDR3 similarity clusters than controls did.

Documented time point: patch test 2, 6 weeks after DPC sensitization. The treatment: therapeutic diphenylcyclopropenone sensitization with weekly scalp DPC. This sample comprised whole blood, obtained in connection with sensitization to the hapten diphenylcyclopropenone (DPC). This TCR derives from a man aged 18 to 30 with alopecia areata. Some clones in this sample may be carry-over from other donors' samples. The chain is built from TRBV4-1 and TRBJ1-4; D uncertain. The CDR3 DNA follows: TGCGCCAGCAGCCAATTGATTAATGAAAAACTGTTTTTT. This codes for CASSQLINEKLFF.